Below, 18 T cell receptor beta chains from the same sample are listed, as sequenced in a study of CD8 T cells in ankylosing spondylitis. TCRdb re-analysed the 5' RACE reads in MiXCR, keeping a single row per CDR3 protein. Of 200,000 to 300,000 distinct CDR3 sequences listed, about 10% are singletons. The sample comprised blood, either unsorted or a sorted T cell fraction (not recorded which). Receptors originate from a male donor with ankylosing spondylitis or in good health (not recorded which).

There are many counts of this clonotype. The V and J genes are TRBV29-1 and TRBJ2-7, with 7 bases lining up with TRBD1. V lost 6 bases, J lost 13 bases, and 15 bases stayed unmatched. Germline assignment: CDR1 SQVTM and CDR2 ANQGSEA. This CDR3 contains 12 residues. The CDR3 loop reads CSVWDSRSAPYF. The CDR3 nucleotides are TGCAGCGTCTGGGACAGCCGGAGTGCCCCATACTTC.

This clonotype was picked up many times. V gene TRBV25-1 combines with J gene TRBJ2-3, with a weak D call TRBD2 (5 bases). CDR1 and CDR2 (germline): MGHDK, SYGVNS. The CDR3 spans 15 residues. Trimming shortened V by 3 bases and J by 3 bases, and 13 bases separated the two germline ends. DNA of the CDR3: TGTGCCAGCAGTGAGGGCGGACGGGGAACAGATACGCAGTATTTT. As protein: CASSEGGRGTDTQYF.

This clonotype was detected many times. The CDR3 DNA reads as TGTGCCAGCAGTGAATGGGTTGGCTCCTACGAGCAGTACTTC. Translating gives CASSEWVGSYEQYF. The J gene is TRBJ2-7, the V gene TRBV25-1, with D unclear. Trimming removed 1 base at V and 0 bases at J, with 7 bases between. Germline CDR1 and CDR2: MGHDK and SYGVNS. The CDR3 spans 14 residues.

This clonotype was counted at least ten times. The CDR3 coding sequence is TGCGCCAGCAGCTTGGCCTCCTACGAGCAGTACTTC. Protein sequence: CASSLASYEQYF. The chain combines TRBV5-1 with TRBJ2-7; D is ambiguous. The CDR3 runs to 12 residues. The V and J ends lost 0 bases and 0 bases respectively, with 1 base between them. The V gene's germline CDR1 is SGHRS and CDR2 YFSETQ.

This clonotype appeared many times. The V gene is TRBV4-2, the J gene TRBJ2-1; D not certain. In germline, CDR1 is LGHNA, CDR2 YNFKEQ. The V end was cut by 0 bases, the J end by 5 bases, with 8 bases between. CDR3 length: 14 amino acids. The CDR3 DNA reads TGTGCCAGCAGCCAAGACCGGTGGAACAATGAGCAGTTCTTC. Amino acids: CASSQDRWNNEQFF.

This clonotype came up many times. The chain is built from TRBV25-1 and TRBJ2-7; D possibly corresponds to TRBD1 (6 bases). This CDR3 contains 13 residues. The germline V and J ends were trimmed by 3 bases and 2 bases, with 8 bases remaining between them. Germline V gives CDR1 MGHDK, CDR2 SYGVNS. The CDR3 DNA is TGTGCCAGCAGTGACCGACAGGCCTACGAGCAGTACTTC. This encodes CASSDRQAYEQYF.

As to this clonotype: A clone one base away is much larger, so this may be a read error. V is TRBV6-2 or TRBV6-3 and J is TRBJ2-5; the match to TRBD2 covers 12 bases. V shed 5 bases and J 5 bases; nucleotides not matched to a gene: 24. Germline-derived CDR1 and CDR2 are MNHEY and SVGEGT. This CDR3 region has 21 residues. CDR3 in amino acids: CASSPPLALAGGETYFETQYF. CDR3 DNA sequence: TGTGCCAGCAGTCCCCCTTTGGCACTAGCGGGGGGCGAGACTTATTTTGAGACCCAGTACTTC.

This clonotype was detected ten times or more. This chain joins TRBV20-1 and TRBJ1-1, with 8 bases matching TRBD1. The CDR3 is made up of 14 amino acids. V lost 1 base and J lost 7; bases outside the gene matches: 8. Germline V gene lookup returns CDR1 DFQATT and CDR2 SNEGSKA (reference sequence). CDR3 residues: CSARGGSTGDEAFF. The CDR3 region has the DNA TGCAGTGCTAGAGGAGGGTCGACAGGGGATGAAGCTTTCTTT.

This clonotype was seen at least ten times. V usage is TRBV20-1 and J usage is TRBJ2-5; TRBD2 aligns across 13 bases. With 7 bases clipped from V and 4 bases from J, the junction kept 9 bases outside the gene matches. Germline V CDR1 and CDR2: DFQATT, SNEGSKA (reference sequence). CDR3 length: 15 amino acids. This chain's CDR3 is CSVLGLAGDRETQYF. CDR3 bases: TGCAGTGTCCTCGGACTAGCGGGAGATAGAGAGACCCAGTACTTC.

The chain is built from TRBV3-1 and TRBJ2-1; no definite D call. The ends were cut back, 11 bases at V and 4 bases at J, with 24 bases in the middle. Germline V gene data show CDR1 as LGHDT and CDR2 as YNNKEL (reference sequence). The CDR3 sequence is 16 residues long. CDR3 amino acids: CASTQDPGTAYNEQFF. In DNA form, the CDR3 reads TGTGCCTCCACCCAAGATCCTGGCACAGCGTACAATGAGCAGTTCTTC.

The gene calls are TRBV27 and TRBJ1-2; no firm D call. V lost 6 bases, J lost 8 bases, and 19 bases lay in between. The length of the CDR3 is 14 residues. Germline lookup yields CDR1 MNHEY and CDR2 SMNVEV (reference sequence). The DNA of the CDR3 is TGTGCCAGCAGCCCGAACAGAGTTGGAAAAGGCTACACCTTC. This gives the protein CASSPNRVGKGYTF.

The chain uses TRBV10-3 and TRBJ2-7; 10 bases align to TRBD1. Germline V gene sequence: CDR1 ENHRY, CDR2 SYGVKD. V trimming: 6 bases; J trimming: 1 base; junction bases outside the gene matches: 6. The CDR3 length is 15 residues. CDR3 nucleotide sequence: TGTGCCATCAGATCGGACAGGGGGGGTTCCTACGAGCAGTACTTC. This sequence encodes CAIRSDRGGSYEQYF.

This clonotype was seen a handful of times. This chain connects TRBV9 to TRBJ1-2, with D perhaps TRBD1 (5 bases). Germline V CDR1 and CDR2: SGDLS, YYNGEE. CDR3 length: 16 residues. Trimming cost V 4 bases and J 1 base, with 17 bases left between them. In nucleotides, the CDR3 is TGTGCCAGCAGCCCATTCGGGGACGGGATTAACTATGGCTACACCTTC. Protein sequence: CASSPFGDGINYGYTF.

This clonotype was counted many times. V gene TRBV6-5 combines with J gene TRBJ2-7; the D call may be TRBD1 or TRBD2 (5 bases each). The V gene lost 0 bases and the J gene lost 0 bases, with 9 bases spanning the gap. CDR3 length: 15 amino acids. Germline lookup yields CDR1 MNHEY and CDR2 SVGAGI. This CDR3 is CASSYSSGSSYEQYF. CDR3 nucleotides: TGTGCCAGCAGTTACTCGTCAGGGAGCTCCTACGAGCAGTACTTC.

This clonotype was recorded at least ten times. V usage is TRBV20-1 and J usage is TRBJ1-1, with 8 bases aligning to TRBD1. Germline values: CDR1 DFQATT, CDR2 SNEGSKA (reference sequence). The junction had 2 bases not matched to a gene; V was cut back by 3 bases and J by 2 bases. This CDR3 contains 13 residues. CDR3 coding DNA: TGCAGTGCTAGTGGACAGGGCAACACTGAAGCTTTCTTT. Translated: CSASGQGNTEAFF.

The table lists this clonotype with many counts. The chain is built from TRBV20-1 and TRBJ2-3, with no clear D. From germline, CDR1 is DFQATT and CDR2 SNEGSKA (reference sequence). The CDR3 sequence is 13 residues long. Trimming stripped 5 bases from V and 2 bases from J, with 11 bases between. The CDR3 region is CSAVLPLTDTQYF. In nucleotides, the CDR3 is TGCAGTGCTGTGTTACCCCTCACAGATACGCAGTATTTT.

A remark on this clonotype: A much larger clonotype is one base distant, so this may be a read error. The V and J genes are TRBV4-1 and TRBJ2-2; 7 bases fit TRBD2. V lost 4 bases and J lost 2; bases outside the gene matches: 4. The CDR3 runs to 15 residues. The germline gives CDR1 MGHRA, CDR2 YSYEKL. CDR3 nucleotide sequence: TGCGCCAGCAGCCGAGCAGCGGGAAACACCGGGGAGCTGTTTTTT. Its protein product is CASSRAAGNTGELFF.

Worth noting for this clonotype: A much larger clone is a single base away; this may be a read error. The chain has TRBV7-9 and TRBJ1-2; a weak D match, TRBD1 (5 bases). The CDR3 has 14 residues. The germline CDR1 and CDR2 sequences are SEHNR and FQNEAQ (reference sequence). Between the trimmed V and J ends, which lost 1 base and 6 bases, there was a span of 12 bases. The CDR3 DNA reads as TGTGCCAGCAGCTTAGTGACAGACTCGGATGGCTACACCTTC. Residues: CASSLVTDSDGYTF.